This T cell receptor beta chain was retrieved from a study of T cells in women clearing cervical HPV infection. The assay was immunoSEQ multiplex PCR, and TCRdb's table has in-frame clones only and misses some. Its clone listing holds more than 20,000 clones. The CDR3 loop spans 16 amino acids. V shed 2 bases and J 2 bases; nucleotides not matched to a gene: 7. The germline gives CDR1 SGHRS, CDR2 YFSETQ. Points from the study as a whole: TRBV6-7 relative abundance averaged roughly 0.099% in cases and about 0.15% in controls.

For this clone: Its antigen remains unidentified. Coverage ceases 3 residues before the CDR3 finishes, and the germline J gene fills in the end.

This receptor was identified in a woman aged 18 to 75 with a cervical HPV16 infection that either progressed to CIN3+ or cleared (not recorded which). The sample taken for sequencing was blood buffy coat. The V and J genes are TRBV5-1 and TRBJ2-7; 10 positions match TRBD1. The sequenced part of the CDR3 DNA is TGCGCCAGCAGCTTCCCTAGGGACAGGGGAACCTACGAG. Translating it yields CASSFPRDRGTYE. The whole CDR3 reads CASSFPRDRGTYEQYF.